The next 30 T cell receptor beta chains were all read from a single sample in a study of blood T cell repertoires in COVID-19 (dated by TCRdb to about 2020). Library preparation employed the immunoSEQ multiplex PCR assay. TCRdb limited this immuneACCESS table to in-frame rearrangements with V and J called. A share of clones is missing; checked studies link under half to unresolved V genes, and the rest is unexplained. The sample contains more than 250,000 clones, over 70% of them found a single time. 8% to 9.5% of the sample is taken by the ten largest. Sequencing used peripheral blood. These receptors came from a human donor in a cohort sampled during active COVID-19.

The chain combines TRBV7-9 with TRBJ2-2, with D possibly TRBD1 on 5 matching bases. Trimming shortened V by 8 bases and J by 3 bases, and 10 bases separated the two germline ends. CDR3 length: 13 residues. Germline V gene lookup returns CDR1 SEHNR and CDR2 FQNEAQ (reference sequence). The CDR3 nucleotides are TGTGCCAGCCACGCAGGGTACACCGGGGAGCTGTTTTTT. Its translation is CASHAGYTGELFF.

The V call is TRBV7-2, the J call TRBJ1-1, with D perhaps matching TRBD1 (5 bases). CDR1 SGHTA and CDR2 FQGNSA come from the germline V gene. The CDR3 runs 15 residues. Trimming cost V 2 bases and J 1 base, with 11 bases left between them. CDR3 DNA: TGTGCCAGCAGCTTACTCCCAGGGCCGAACACTGAAGCTTTCTTT. Residues: CASSLLPGPNTEAFF.

The chain links TRBV6-5 to TRBJ2-1; the match to TRBD1 covers 7 bases. The CDR3 consists of 15 residues. V shed 7 bases, J shed 1 base, and the junction held 7 bases outside the gene matches. Germline CDR1 and CDR2: MNHEY and SVGAGI. CDR3 nucleotides: TGTGCCAGCACCTCAGGGACAGCTTCCTACAATGAGCAGTTCTTC. Translating gives CASTSGTASYNEQFF.

V is TRBV27 and J is TRBJ2-7, with D maybe TRBD2 (6 bases). Trimming stripped 5 bases from V and 0 bases from J, with 26 bases between. The CDR3 totals 19 residues. From germline, CDR1 is MNHEY and CDR2 SMNVEV (reference sequence). The CDR3 protein is CASSTRGEVVSGRSYEQYF. CDR3 nucleotides: TGTGCCAGCAGTACCCGCGGGGAGGTGGTTAGCGGCCGCTCCTACGAGCAGTACTTC.

This chain connects TRBV5-1 to TRBJ2-2, with TRBD2 as a possible D gene (5 bases). V was shortened by 5 bases and J by 6 bases, with 14 bases between the two germline ends. The germline V gene encodes CDR1 SGHRS and CDR2 YFSETQ. The CDR3 consists of 14 residues. This CDR3 reads CASRTSEGPGELFF. CDR3 nucleotide sequence: TGCGCCAGCAGGACCTCCGAGGGCCCCGGGGAGCTGTTTTTT.

The chain joins TRBV6-5 to TRBJ1-1; the D is unclear. The CDR3 runs to 13 residues. V was trimmed by 6 bases and J by 2 bases, leaving 10 bases between them. Germline-derived CDR1 and CDR2 are MNHEY and SVGAGI. For the CDR3, the DNA is TGTGCCAGCAGCCCCAGTTTCAACACTGAAGCTTTCTTT. It is translated as CASSPSFNTEAFF.

A note on this clone: A read error may account for a junction end that differs from germline. The rearrangement links TRBV5-1 to TRBJ2-1, with D perhaps TRBD1 (6 bases). CDR1 and CDR2 (germline): SGHRS, YFSETQ. The CDR3 is 11 residues long. CDR3 DNA sequence: TGCGCCAGCAGCTCCTCCGGGACACTCCTCTTC. Amino acids: CASSSSGTLLF.

This chain joins TRBV19 and TRBJ2-1, with 7 positions matching TRBD1. Germline V gives CDR1 LNHDA, CDR2 SQIVND (reference sequence). V was pared by 0 bases and J by 9 bases, with 8 bases of the junction left unmatched. The CDR3 covers 15 residues. CDR3 coding DNA: TGTGCCAGTAGTATAGATGGACAGGCGTGGTCTGAGCAGTTCTTC. Its translation: CASSIDGQAWSEQFF.

The chain is built from TRBV7-2 and TRBJ2-4; 7 bases map to TRBD2. Per germline, CDR1 SGHTA and CDR2 FQGNSA. The length of the CDR3 is 17 residues. Trimming removed 7 bases from V and 6 bases from J; junction bases left unmatched: 18. The CDR3 reads CASTPGVLAGAGNIQYF. The CDR3 bases are TGTGCCAGCACCCCTGGGGTGTTGGCGGGAGCGGGAAACATTCAGTACTTC.

This sequence joins TRBV2 and TRBJ1-5, with D possibly TRBD1 on 6 matching bases. This CDR3 comprises 16 residues. The V end lost 4 bases, the J end lost 0 bases, and 13 bases lay between the germline ends. Germline values: CDR1 SNHLY, CDR2 FYNNEI. CDR3 sequence: CASSVAGDYSNQPQHF. Written as DNA, the CDR3 is TGTGCCAGCAGTGTAGCAGGGGACTATAGCAATCAGCCCCAGCATTTT.

Note on this clone: Other DNA sequences in this specimen translate into the identical CDR3. The rearrangement links TRBV19 to TRBJ2-1; maybe TRBD2 (5 bases). The V end was cut by 1 base, the J end by 7 bases, with 5 bases between. CDR3 length equals 12 residues. Germline assignment: CDR1 LNHDA and CDR2 SQIVND (reference sequence). The CDR3 DNA reads TGTGCCAGTAGTATAGGGAGGAATGAGCAGTTCTTC. Translated: CASSIGRNEQFF.

V gene TRBV27 combines with J gene TRBJ2-5; TRBD2 is a possible D gene (6 bases). This CDR3 has 13 residues. V was pared by 3 bases and J by 5 bases, with 10 bases between. Germline CDR1 is MNHEY and CDR2 is SMNVEV (reference sequence). The DNA of the CDR3 is TGTGCCAGCAGTTTGCGCGGGAAGGAGACCCAGTACTTC. This gives the protein CASSLRGKETQYF.

This clone was counted only a few times. This chain connects TRBV5-4 to TRBJ2-7; 9 nucleotides align to TRBD1. From germline, CDR1 is SGHNT and CDR2 YYREEE (reference sequence). The V gene end was trimmed by 2 bases and the J gene end by 5 bases; junction bases not matched to a gene: 8. The CDR3 has 15 residues. CDR3 residues: CASSFGQGRTHEQYF. CDR3 sequence (DNA): TGTGCCAGCAGCTTCGGACAGGGGAGGACCCACGAGCAGTACTTC.

The rearrangement joins TRBV25-1 to TRBJ2-3; TRBD1 aligns across 11 bases. Germline values: CDR1 MGHDK, CDR2 SYGVNS. V was pared by 0 bases and J by 4 bases, with 6 bases of the junction left unmatched. The CDR3 covers 17 residues. The CDR3 is CASSEYRTGGAADTQYF. Here the CDR3 DNA reads TGTGCCAGCAGTGAATATCGGACAGGGGGCGCGGCAGATACGCAGTATTTT.

This clone has only one observation. The chain uses TRBV7-9 and TRBJ2-4; D may be TRBD1 (5 bases). The germline gives CDR1 SEHNR, CDR2 FQNEAQ (reference sequence). The CDR3 length is 16 residues. The V gene lost 1 base and the J gene lost 2 bases, with 12 bases spanning the gap. Here the CDR3 reads CASSLGGGAPKNIQYF. CDR3 DNA sequence: TGTGCCAGCAGCTTAGGGGGCGGAGCGCCCAAAAACATTCAGTACTTC.

The chain employs TRBV27 and TRBJ2-3; unclear D gene. This CDR3 comprises 13 residues. CDR1 is MNHEY and CDR2 is SMNVEV in the germline V gene (reference sequence). Trimming removed 2 bases at V and 1 base at J, with 4 bases between. The chain's CDR3 is CASSLTGTDTQYF. The DNA of the CDR3 is TGTGCCAGCAGTTTAACAGGCACAGATACGCAGTATTTT.

The CDR3 region is CASSQTRLGEQYF. The CDR3 DNA sequence: TGTGCCAGCAGCCAGACTAGGTTGGGCGAGCAGTACTTC. V gene TRBV12-3 or TRBV12-4 combines with J gene TRBJ2-7; D might be TRBD2 (6 bases). V shed 6 bases and J shed 6 bases, with 15 bases lying between them. The length of the CDR3 is 13 residues.

J is TRBJ2-5 and V is TRBV3-1 (or the pseudogene TRBV3-2); 11 bases fit TRBD1. There are 13 residues in the CDR3. Germline values: CDR1 LGHDT, CDR2 YNNKEL (reference sequence). The J segment lost 9 bases and the V segment lost 1 base, leaving 1 base of the junction unmatched. CDR3 protein: CASSQAGQGAQYF. In DNA form, the CDR3 reads TGTGCCAGCAGCCAAGCGGGACAGGGGGCCCAGTACTTC.

The chain combines TRBV6-2 or TRBV6-3 with TRBJ1-2; tentative D call: TRBD1 (5 bases). The CDR3 covers 13 residues. Trimming removed 5 bases from V and 7 bases from J, with 14 bases in between. Germline loops: CDR1 MNHEY, CDR2 SVGEGT. DNA of the CDR3: TGTGCCAGCAGTGCTTTCAAACAGGCTGGCTACACCTTC. It is translated as CASSAFKQAGYTF.

The rearrangement links TRBV6-2 or TRBV6-3 to TRBJ2-7, with 11 bases aligning to TRBD1. After removal of 5 bases from V and 7 bases from J, the junction contained 10 bases not matched to a gene. The CDR3 runs to 15 residues. Per germline, CDR1 MNHEY and CDR2 SVGEGT. Here the CDR3 DNA reads TGTGCCAGCAGTCCGACCGGGACAGGGGGAGGTGAGCAGTACTTC. Its protein is CASSPTGTGGGEQYF.

V usage is TRBV7-9 and J usage is TRBJ1-1; TRBD1 might be the D (6 bases). Trimming stripped 4 bases from V and 0 bases from J, with 12 bases between. The CDR3 spans 15 residues. Germline-derived CDR1 and CDR2 are SEHNR and FQNEAQ (reference sequence). The chain's CDR3 is CASSWVAGVNTEAFF. The CDR3 nucleotides are TGTGCCAGCAGCTGGGTCGCAGGGGTGAACACTGAAGCTTTCTTT.

The rearrangement joins TRBV5-1 to TRBJ2-1; possibly TRBD2 for D (6 bases). This CDR3 is built from 19 residues. From germline, CDR1 is SGHRS and CDR2 YFSETQ. V dropped 4 bases and J dropped 0 bases, with 23 bases sitting between them. The CDR3 DNA follows: TGCGCCAGCAGCGGGGGGACTTTCCCCTCCACTCCCTCCTACAATGAGCAGTTCTTC. Translation gives CASSGGTFPSTPSYNEQFF.

The chain recombines TRBV6-2 or TRBV6-3 with TRBJ1-2; 7 nucleotides align to TRBD1. V lost 5 bases, J lost 3 bases, and 3 bases stayed unmatched. The CDR3 is made up of 13 amino acids. Per germline, CDR1 MNHEY and CDR2 SVGEGT. The CDR3 DNA reads as TGTGCCAGCAGTGCACAGGGGTACTATGGCTACACCTTC. It specifies CASSAQGYYGYTF.

The CDR3 region has the DNA TGTGCCAGCAGCTTACCAACTGAAGCTTTCTTT. This encodes CASSLPTEAFF. This chain links TRBV11-2 with TRBJ1-1; D not resolved. The V and J ends lost 2 bases and 5 bases respectively, with 3 bases between them. Germline V gives CDR1 SGHAT, CDR2 FQNNGV. This CDR3 is 11 amino acids long.

The rearrangement uses TRBV5-6 and TRBJ1-3; 7 nucleotides match TRBD1. This CDR3 contains 14 residues. Germline V lookup: CDR1 SGHDT, CDR2 YYEEEE. The trim removed 4 bases at V and 7 bases at J, leaving 8 bases unmatched. The CDR3 DNA reads as TGTGCCAGCAGCATGGCTGCCAGGGGGAACACCATATATTTT. Its protein product is CASSMAARGNTIYF.

This chain connects TRBV28 to TRBJ2-7, with D possibly being TRBD1 (6 bases). Trimming removed 5 bases at V and 0 bases at J, with 14 bases between. The CDR3 has 15 residues. CDR1 is MDHEN and CDR2 is SYDVKM in the germline V gene. DNA for the CDR3: TGTGCCAGCAGTGAAACAGGGTATAGCTCCTACGAGCAGTACTTC. Amino acid sequence: CASSETGYSSYEQYF.

The sample holds many counts of this clone. V is TRBV19 and J is TRBJ1-5; TRBD1 matches 7 bases. The V gene end was trimmed by 1 base and the J gene end by 5 bases; junction bases not matched to a gene: 5. In germline, CDR1 is LNHDA, CDR2 SQIVND (reference sequence). CDR3 length: 15 residues. The CDR3 sequence: CASSIVRTGHQPQHF. The DNA of the CDR3 is TGTGCCAGTAGTATAGTGCGGACAGGCCATCAGCCCCAGCATTTT.

The chain has TRBV3-1 (or the pseudogene TRBV3-2) and TRBJ1-2, with a weak D call TRBD1 (5 bases). The CDR3 sequence is 14 residues long. The germline V gene has CDR1 LGHDT and CDR2 YNNKEL (reference sequence). V gave up 0 bases and J gave up 8 bases, with 13 bases separating them. The DNA of the CDR3 is TGTGCCAGCAGCCAAGATTGGGGGGTAGGAGGCTACACCTTC. This gives the protein CASSQDWGVGGYTF.

The chain couples TRBV29-1 to TRBJ2-1, with 15 bases fitting TRBD2. Losses at the gene ends were 7 bases for V and 6 bases for J; bases not matched to a gene: 16. Per germline, CDR1 SQVTM and CDR2 ANQGSEA. This CDR3 region has 18 residues. Here the CDR3 DNA reads TGCAGCGGCCTCGGGACTAGCGGGGGGCGCATAGAATCCAATGAGCAGTTCTTC. Its translation: CSGLGTSGGRIESNEQFF.

This sequence joins TRBV7-8 and TRBJ1-6, with 9 bases lining up with TRBD1. CDR1 is SGHVS and CDR2 is FQNEAQ in the germline V gene. Germline trimming cut 5 bases from V and 8 bases from J; bases unmatched to any gene: 10. CDR3 size: 16 residues. CDR3: CASSPGPGQGDSPLHF. CDR3 nucleotide sequence: TGTGCCAGCAGCCCCGGCCCGGGACAGGGTGATTCACCCCTCCACTTT.